The clone carrying this TCR beta chain was observed a handful of times. The sample is drawn from a study of identical twins. CDR1 is SGHVS, CDR2 FQNEAQ, per germline. The J segment lost 2 bases and the V segment lost 1 base, leaving 5 bases of the junction unmatched. This CDR3 is 16 amino acids long. Using its own MiXCR run on the 5' RACE reads, TCRdb lists one record per CDR3 protein. The repertoire includes 500,000 to 650,000 distinct CDR3 sequences, around 7.5% of them detected once, and 1.6% sits in the top ten. The same sample was also studied in work on yellow fever vaccine responses in identical twins.

The TCR was taken from a young woman in good health. The chain employs TRBV7-8 and TRBJ2-1; TRBD2 matches 7 bases. The specimen was PBMCs. CDR3 coding DNA: TGTGCCAGCAGCTTAGAGTTTGCGGGAGCCTACAATGAGCAGTTCTTC. Residues: CASSLEFAGAYNEQFF.